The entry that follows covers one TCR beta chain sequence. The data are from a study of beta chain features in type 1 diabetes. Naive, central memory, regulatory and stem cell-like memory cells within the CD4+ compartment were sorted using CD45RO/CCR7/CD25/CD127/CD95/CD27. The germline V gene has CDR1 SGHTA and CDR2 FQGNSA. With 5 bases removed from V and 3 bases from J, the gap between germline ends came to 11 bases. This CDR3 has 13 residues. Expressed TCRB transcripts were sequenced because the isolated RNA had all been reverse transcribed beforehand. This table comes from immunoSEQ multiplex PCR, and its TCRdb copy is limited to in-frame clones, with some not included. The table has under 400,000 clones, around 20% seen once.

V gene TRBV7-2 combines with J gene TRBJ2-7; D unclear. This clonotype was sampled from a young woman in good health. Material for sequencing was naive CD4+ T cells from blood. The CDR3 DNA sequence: TGTGCCAGCAGCCCAAGTGGGCGCTACGAGCAGTACTTC. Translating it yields CASSPSGRYEQYF.